The following is a T cell receptor (beta chain) sequence with its context. Its cognate antigen has yet to be identified. The record has no base qualities; no much larger clone is one base away. The library was obtained by the immunoSEQ multiplex PCR assay. Rearranged TCR beta chain sequences were amplified with the hsTCRB Kit following the manufacturer's protocol. TCRB libraries were sequenced on an Illumina MiSeq. As for the authors' bioinformatics: Demultiplexing, trimming and gene mapping were performed with the kit vendor's proprietary platform. TCRdb provides this immuneACCESS table in a form limited to in-frame rearrangements. Some clones are lacking; in checked studies, under half of them reflect an unresolved V gene, and why the rest are absent is not known. The V and J calls and clone size come from that table; D and trimming were worked out from the DNA. In this sample the table shows around 84,000 clones, 80% to 90% of which occur a single time. The leading ten clones occupy about 5.7% of the sample.

These data belong to a study of a mutant IDH1 vaccine in newly diagnosed glioma (dated by TCRdb to the early 2020s). Some background on the complete study: In the chemotherapy-containing groups, vaccination started alongside temozolomide cycles, whereas in patients who had radiotherapy alone it started 4-6 weeks after radiotherapy. The approximately 32 treated patients were approximately 60% male and 37.5% female, with a mean age of approximately 38 years. Before enrollment, patients had received standard therapy of radiotherapy alone, temozolomide alone, or radiochemotherapy with temozolomide; most received the combination. The week-35 safety follow-up took place at visit V12, and the week-47 end of study took place at visit V13. Peripheral blood was collected at six visits: V03 (baseline), V05, V07, V10, V12 and V13. For exploratory analyses, longitudinal TCRB deep sequencing was carried out in about 25 treated patients wherever samples were available. The study at large found these results: According to the authors, sample limitations meant that analyses of patient blood samples could not be reproduced. No apparent relationship was observed between pseudoprogression and alterations in the top peripheral T cell clonotypes detected by TCRB sequencing. Availability determined which PBMC samples were chosen for TCRB deep sequencing. Across multiple MHC alleles, vaccine-induced immune responses were seen in more than 90% of patients.

According to the study, the label for this sample's time point signals: week 47, end of study. Every vaccine dose consisted of 300 ug of a 20-mer mutant IDH1 peptide in Montanide, administered subcutaneously together with topical imiquimod. Eight vaccinations were administered to patients in weeks 1, 3, 5, 7, 11, 15, 19 and 23, corresponding to visits V03 through V10. All donors had newly diagnosed IDH1-mutant astrocytomas of WHO grade 3 or 4 that showed loss of nuclear ATRX. The samples were drawn from NOA16, a multicentre, single-arm, open-label phase I trial in Germany that tested a mutant IDH1 peptide vaccine in humans for the first time. Genomic DNA for TCRB sequencing was extracted from EDTA blood using the DNeasy Blood and Tissue Kit. The origin of this receptor is a man between 40 and 49 years old with glioma. The material sequenced was PBMCs, taken from a glioma patient whose treatment included an IDH1 peptide vaccine.

The nucleotides read TGTGCCTGGAGTGTTGGGGACAGTAGCAATCAGCCCCAGCATTTT. Its translation reads: CAWSVGDSSNQPQHF. The rearrangement combines TRBV30 with TRBJ1-5; 7 central nucleotides agree with TRBD1. Measured from the cysteine to the phenylalanine, the CDR3 is 15 residues long. Only CDR3 DNA remains: 45 bases, in frame from the first base. Reading the germline V gene (reference sequence) gives CDR1 GTSNPN and CDR2 SVGIG. At the junction V is shortened by 0 bases and J by 0 bases; bases outside the gene matches: 2.